Many counts were recorded for the clone carrying this T cell receptor beta chain. The sample belongs to a study of T cells of healthy individuals. V lost 4 bases to trimming and J lost 8 bases, with 17 bases between them. This CDR3 contains 14 residues. Germline CDR1 reads SGHDT; CDR2 reads YYEEEE. TCRdb re-called the 5' RACE reads through MiXCR, storing one row per CDR3 protein. The sample has about 100,000 distinct CDR3 sequences; approximately 18% are singletons. The TCR was taken from a human donor in good health. The chain carries TRBV5-6 and TRBJ2-3; D might be TRBD2 (6 bases). The CDR3 is CASSPPRERGTQYF. The DNA for the CDR3 is TGTGCCAGCAGCCCCCCTCGGGAGAGAGGTACGCAGTATTTT.